This TCR beta chain was obtained from a study of blood T cell repertoires in COVID-19. Looking at the study overall: COVID-19 samples from acute and convalescent phases originated in the United States, Italy and Spain. Nucleic acid was either cDNA or gDNA, and it came from T cells, B-cell-depleted T cells, or PBMCs.

With 1 base removed from V and 0 bases from J, the gap between germline ends came to 7 bases. The CDR3 covers 14 residues. Germline lookup yields CDR1 SGHRS and CDR2 YFSETQ. How the authors handled the data: Reference gene primer amplification gave nucleated cell count estimates. Using immunoSEQ multiplex PCR, the repertoire was profiled, and TCRdb retains in-frame clones only, with some absent. The V and J calls and clone size come from that table; D and trimming were worked out from the DNA. Counted here are about 230,000 clones, 85% to 90% occurring once; the ten biggest clones make up under 3.5%.

This chain joins TRBV5-1 and TRBJ2-5; a weak D match, TRBD1 (5 bases). The TCR originated in a young man with COVID-19, enrolled during active disease. The material sequenced was peripheral blood. CDR3 coding DNA: TGCGCCAGCAGCTTGTCAGGGTACCAAGAGACCCAGTACTTC. Translated: CASSLSGYQETQYF. The whole variable domain, remainder taken from reference TRBV5-1 and TRBJ2-5, is KAGVTQTPRYLIKTRGQQVTLSCSPISGHRSVSWYQQTPGQGLQFLFEYFSETQRNKGNFPGRFSGRQFSNSRSEMNVSTLELGDSALYLCASSLSGYQETQYFGPGTRLLVL.